This T cell receptor (beta chain) came from a study of CD8 T cells in ankylosing spondylitis. This CDR3 comprises 17 residues. V lost 3 bases to trimming and J lost 10 bases; unmatched junction nucleotides: 16. Germline V CDR1 and CDR2: SGHRS, YFSETQ. Findings of the study overall: A TCR beta motif of under 10 highly homologous variants appeared characteristic of ankylosing spondylitis blood. Those disease-linked clones were CD8+; they were also relatively rare in peripheral blood.

Ten or more counts support this clonotype. Its antigen is still unknown. TCRdb independently ran MiXCR on the 5' RACE reads; one entry per CDR3 protein. The sample shows 85,000 to 90,000 distinct CDR3 sequences, 27% of them seen only once. The J gene is TRBJ1-6, the V gene TRBV5-1; 7 bases line up with TRBD1. This receptor was obtained from a male donor with ankylosing spondylitis or in good health (not recorded which). Material: blood, either unsorted or a sorted T cell fraction (not recorded which). CDR3 DNA: TGCGCCAGCAGCTCGACAGGGAGCCCGGGTCACAGCTCACCCCTCCACTTT. Amino acid sequence: CASSSTGSPGHSSPLHF.